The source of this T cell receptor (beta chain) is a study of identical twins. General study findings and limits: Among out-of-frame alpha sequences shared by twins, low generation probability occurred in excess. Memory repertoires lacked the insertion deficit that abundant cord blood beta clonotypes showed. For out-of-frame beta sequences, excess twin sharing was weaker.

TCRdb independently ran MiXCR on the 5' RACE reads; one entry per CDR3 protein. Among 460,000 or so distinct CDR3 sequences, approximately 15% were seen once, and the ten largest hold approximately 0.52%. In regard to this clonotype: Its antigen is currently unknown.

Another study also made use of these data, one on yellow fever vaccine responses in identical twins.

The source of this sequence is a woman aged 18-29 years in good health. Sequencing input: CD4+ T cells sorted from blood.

The CDR3 loop reads CASTRGGGELFF. The CDR3 DNA follows: TGTGCCAGCACCCGGGGGGGCGGGGAGCTGTTTTTT. The chain uses TRBV2 and TRBJ2-2, with TRBD2 matching over 8 bases. The CDR3 is made up of 12 amino acids. Trimming removed 7 bases from V and 7 bases from J; junction bases left unmatched: 2. CDR1 SNHLY and CDR2 FYNNEI come from the germline V gene.